Here is one T cell receptor beta chain with its context. Its antigen is as yet unknown. This sample stems from a study of T cells expressing NK-cell markers. The overall study: Repertoire data for TCR beta were derived from sorted T cells (CD3+CD56+NKG2C+, CD3+CD56+NKG2C- and CD3+CD56-NKG2C+). The eight sequenced donors comprised seven who were HCMV-seropositive and one who was seronegative.

The germline V gene has CDR1 SGHNT and CDR2 YENEEA. The CDR3 extends over 17 amino acids. TCRdb reprocessed the 5' RACE reads; each CDR3 protein has one entry and no DNA is given. This sample carries around 140,000 distinct CDR3 sequences, with about 12% going to the ten biggest clones. Study-wide points: Dominant NKG2C+ clonotypes were found to form about 1.0-8% of CD8+ T cells in over 5 donors.

The receptor comes from a man in his late teens or twenties in good health. The chain uses TRBV11-3 and TRBJ2-5; checking the TCRdb D call of TRBD1 is not possible without DNA. Material: blood T cells: a sorted CD56 or NKG2C T cell subset, CD4+ or CD8+ T cells, or bulk PBMC T cells (not recorded which). CDR3 in amino acids: CASSPNTGSWGQETQYF.